There are a few counts of the clone carrying this T cell receptor (beta chain). The source of the sample is a study of circulating CD8 cells and anti-PD-1 response in melanoma. From germline, CDR1 is MRHNA and CDR2 SNTAGT. Between the trimmed V and J ends, which lost 6 bases and 2 bases, there was a span of 5 bases. The CDR3 contains 12 residues. Live CD3+CD8+TCRalphabeta+ cells were sorted into four subsets by PD-1 and/or TIGIT. Using approximately 16 ng of total RNA, TCR libraries were made with the QIAseq Immune Repertoire TCR panel. TCRdb re-called the reads with MiXCR, one entry per CDR3 protein. The sample consists of more than 200 distinct CDR3 sequences, about 5.4% of them appearing once.

Sequencing used CD8+ T cells from PBMCs, obtained at baseline or after one month of anti-PD-1 therapy (not recorded which). The rearrangement links TRBV6-4 to TRBJ2-1; the D call may be TRBD1 or TRBD2 (5 bases each). The origin of this receptor is a human donor with melanoma. In DNA form, the CDR3 reads TGTGCCAGCAGGGGACCCTACAATGAGCAGTTCTTC. Translation gives CASRGPYNEQFF.